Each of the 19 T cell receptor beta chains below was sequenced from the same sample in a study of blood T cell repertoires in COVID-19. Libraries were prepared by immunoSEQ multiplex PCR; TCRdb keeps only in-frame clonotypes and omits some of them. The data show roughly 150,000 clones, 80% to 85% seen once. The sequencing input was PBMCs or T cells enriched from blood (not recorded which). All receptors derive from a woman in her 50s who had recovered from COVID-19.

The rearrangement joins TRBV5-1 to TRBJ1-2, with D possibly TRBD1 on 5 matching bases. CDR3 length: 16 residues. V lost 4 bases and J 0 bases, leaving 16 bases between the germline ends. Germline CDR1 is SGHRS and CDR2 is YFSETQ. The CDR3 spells CASSLRTGGSNYGYTF. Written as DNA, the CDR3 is TGCGCCAGCAGCCTGAGGACGGGGGGTTCTAACTATGGCTACACCTTC.

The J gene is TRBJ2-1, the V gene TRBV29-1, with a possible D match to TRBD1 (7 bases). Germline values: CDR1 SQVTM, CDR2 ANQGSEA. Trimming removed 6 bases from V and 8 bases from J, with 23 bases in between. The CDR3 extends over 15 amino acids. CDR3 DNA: TGCAGCGTCCGCTCCGACAGGGCATGGGGGGATGAGCAGTTCTTC. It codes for CSVRSDRAWGDEQFF.

Here the CDR3 DNA reads TGTGCCAGCAGCCTAGGACCGGGACAGGTGGGCCATAGCAATCAGCCCCAGCATTTT. This encodes CASSLGPGQVGHSNQPQHF. V gene TRBV5-4 combines with J gene TRBJ1-5; 8 bases match TRBD1. This CDR3 region has 19 residues. Germline V CDR1 and CDR2: SGHNT, YYREEE (reference sequence). The ends lost 4 bases at V and 0 bases at J; junction bases unmatched: 15. The full variable domain, in which reference TRBV5-4 and TRBJ1-5 provide the parts outside the CDR3, is ETGVTQSPTHLIKTRGQQVTLRCSSQSGHNTVSWYQQALGQGPQFIFQYYREEENGRGNFPPRFSGLQFPNYSSELNVNALELDDSALYLCASSLGPGQVGHSNQPQHFGDGTRLSIL.

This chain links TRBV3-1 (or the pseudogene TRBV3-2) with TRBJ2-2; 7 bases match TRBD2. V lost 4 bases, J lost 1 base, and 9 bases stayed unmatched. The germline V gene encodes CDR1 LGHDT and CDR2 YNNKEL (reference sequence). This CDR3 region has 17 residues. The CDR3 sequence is CASSLLGRGRNTGELFF. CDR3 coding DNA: TGTGCCAGCAGCCTTTTAGGGCGGGGGAGGAACACCGGGGAGCTGTTTTTT.

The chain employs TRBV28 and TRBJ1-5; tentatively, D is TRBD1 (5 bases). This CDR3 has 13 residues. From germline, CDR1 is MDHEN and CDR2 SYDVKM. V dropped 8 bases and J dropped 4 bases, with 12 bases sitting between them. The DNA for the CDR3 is TGTGCCAGCCTTGCTAGGGGTAATCAGCCCCAGCATTTT. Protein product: CASLARGNQPQHF.

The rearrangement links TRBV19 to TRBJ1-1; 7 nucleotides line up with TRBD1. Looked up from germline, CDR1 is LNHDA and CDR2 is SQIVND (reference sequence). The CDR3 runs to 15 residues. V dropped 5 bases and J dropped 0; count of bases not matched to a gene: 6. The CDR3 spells CASSPWTGLNTEAFF. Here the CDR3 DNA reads TGTGCCAGTAGTCCATGGACAGGCCTGAACACTGAAGCTTTCTTT.

CDR3 amino acids: CASSTGFGQPQHF. The CDR3 coding sequence is TGTGCCAGCAGTACAGGGTTTGGTCAGCCCCAGCATTTT. The genes are TRBV12-3 or TRBV12-4 and TRBJ1-5; TRBD1 might be the D (6 bases). The V end was cut by 5 bases, the J end by 6 bases, with 11 bases between. The CDR3 spans 13 residues.

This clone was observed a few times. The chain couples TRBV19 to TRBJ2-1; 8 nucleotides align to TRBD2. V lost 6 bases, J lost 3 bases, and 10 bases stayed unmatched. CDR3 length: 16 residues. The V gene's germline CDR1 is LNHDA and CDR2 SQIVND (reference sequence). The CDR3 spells CASSRAYGTSYNEQFF. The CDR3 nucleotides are TGTGCCAGTAGCCGAGCGTATGGGACTAGCTACAATGAGCAGTTCTTC.

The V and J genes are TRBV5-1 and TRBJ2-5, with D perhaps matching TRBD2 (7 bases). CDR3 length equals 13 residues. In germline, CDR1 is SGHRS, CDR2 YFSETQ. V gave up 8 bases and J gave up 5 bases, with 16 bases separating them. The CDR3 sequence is CASYAGARETQYF. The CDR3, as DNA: TGCGCCAGTTATGCGGGGGCTCGGGAGACCCAGTACTTC.

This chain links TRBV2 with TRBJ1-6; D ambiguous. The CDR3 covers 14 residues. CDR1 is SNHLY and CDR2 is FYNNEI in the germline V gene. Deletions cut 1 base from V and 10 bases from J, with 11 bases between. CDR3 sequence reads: CASSEGPNRSPLHF. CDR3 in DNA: TGTGCCAGCAGTGAAGGTCCTAATCGCTCACCCCTCCACTTT.

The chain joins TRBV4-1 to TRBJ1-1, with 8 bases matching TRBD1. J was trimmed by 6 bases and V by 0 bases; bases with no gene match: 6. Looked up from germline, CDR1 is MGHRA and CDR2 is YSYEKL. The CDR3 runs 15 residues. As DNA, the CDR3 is TGCGCCAGCAGCCAAGACAGACAGGGGATATCTGAAGCTTTCTTT. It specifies CASSQDRQGISEAFF.

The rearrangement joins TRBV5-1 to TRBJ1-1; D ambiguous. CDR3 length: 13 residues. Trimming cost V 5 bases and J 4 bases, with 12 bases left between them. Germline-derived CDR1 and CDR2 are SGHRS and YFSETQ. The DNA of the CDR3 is TGCGCCAGCAGGCACGGGAGGTCCACTGAAGCTTTCTTT. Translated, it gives CASRHGRSTEAFF. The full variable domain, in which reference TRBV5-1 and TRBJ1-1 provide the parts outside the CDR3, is KAGVTQTPRYLIKTRGQQVTLSCSPISGHRSVSWYQQTPGQGLQFLFEYFSETQRNKGNFPGRFSGRQFSNSRSEMNVSTLELGDSALYLCASRHGRSTEAFFGQGTRLTVV.

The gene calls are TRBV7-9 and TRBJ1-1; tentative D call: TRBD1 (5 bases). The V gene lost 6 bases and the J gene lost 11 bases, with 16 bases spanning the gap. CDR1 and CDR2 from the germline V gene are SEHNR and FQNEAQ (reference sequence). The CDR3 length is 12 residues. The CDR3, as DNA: TGTGCCAGCAGTTCCTTGGGGGGGAGGGCTTTCTTT. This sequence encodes CASSSLGGRAFF.

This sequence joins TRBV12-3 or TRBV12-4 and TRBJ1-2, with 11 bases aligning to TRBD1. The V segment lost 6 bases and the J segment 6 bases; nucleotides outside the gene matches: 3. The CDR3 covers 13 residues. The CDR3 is CASRMGQGDGYTF. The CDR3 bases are TGTGCCAGCAGGATGGGACAGGGGGATGGCTACACCTTC.

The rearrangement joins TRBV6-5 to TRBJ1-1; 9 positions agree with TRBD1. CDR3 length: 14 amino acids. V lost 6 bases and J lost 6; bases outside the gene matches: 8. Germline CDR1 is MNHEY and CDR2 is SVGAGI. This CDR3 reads CASRRDREDPEAFF. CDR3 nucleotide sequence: TGTGCCAGCAGACGGGACAGGGAAGATCCTGAAGCTTTCTTT.

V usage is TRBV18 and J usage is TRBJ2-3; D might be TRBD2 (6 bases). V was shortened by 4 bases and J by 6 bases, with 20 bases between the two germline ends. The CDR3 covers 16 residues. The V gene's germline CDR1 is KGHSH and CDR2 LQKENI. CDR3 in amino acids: CASSLKLALGFDTQYF. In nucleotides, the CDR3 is TGTGCCAGCTCACTAAAACTAGCTTTGGGTTTCGATACGCAGTATTTT.

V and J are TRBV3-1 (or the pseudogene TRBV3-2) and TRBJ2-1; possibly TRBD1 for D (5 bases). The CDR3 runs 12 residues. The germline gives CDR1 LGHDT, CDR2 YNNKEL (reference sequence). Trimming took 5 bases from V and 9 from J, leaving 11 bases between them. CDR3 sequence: CASSSGPIEQFF. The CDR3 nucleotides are TGTGCCAGCAGCTCAGGGCCTATTGAGCAGTTCTTC.

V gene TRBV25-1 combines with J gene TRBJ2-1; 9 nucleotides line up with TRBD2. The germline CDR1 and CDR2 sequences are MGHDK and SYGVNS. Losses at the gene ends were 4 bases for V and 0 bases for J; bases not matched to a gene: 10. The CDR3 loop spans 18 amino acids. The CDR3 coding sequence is TGTGCCAGCAGTGCGTATAGCGGGAGAAGGGGCTCCTACAATGAGCAGTTCTTC. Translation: CASSAYSGRRGSYNEQFF.

This chain's CDR3 is CASRPPSDNEQFF. In nucleotides, the CDR3 is TGTGCCAGCAGACCACCTAGCGACAATGAGCAGTTCTTC. The chain links TRBV7-8 to TRBJ2-1; D is possibly TRBD2 (6 bases). From germline, CDR1 is SGHVS and CDR2 FQNEAQ. CDR3 length equals 13 residues. V lost 6 bases and J lost 5, with 11 bases in between.